The 13 T cell receptor beta chains reported below all come from one sample, sequenced in a study of cytomegalovirus exposure and HLA in healthy donors. The PCR made use of 60 Vbeta and 13 Jbeta primers. Some clones are missing from TCRdb's copy, which holds only in-frame ones; the method was immunoSEQ multiplex PCR. The sample has 250,000 to 350,000 clones, roughly 89% seen once. Sequencing input: PBMCs. These receptors originate from a man aged 40-49 years in good health and CMV-seropositive.

The chain carries TRBV7-9 and TRBJ2-3, with D tentatively TRBD2 (6 bases). With 4 bases removed from V and 9 bases from J, the gap between germline ends came to 20 bases. This CDR3 region has 15 residues. Looked up from germline, CDR1 is SEHNR and CDR2 is FQNEAQ (reference sequence). CDR3 sequence: CASSSLRDSPQTQYF. CDR3 nucleotide sequence: TGTGCCAGCAGCTCACTCCGGGACTCCCCCCAAACGCAGTATTTT. The variable domain in full, with the rest retrieved from reference TRBV7-9 and TRBJ2-3, is DTGVSQNPRHKITKRGQNVTFRCDPISEHNRLYWYRQTLGQGPEFLTYFQNEAQLEKSRLLSDRFSAERPKGSFSTLEIQRTEQGDSAMYLCASSSLRDSPQTQYFGPGTRLTVL.

Turning to this clone: One end of the junction is discordant with germline, which a read error may explain. The CDR3 bases are TGTGCCAGTAGTTCAATCGGGACAGGGTGGGGGACTGAAGCTTTCTTT. Translated: CASSSIGTGWGTEAFF. The chain has TRBV28 and TRBJ1-1; 9 bases are a match to TRBD1. The CDR3 is 16 residues long. Germline V gives CDR1 MDHEN, CDR2 SYDVKM. The entire variable domain, with the rest obtained from reference TRBV28 and TRBJ1-1, is as follows: DVKVTQSSRYLVKRTGEKVFLECVQDMDHENMFWYRQDPGLGLRLIYFSYDVKMKEKGDIPEGYSVSREKKERFSLILESASTNQTSMYLCASSSIGTGWGTEAFFGQGTRLTVV.

The chain is built from TRBV27 and TRBJ2-2, with D possibly being TRBD1 (7 bases). V dropped 5 bases and J dropped 5 bases, with 12 bases sitting between them. The CDR3 length is 14 residues. CDR1 is MNHEY, CDR2 SMNVEV, per germline (reference sequence). The CDR3 sequence is CASSLQGRTGELFF. The DNA for the CDR3 is TGTGCCAGCAGTCTACAGGGGAGGACCGGGGAGCTGTTTTTT.

The chain recombines TRBV10-3 with TRBJ1-2; D remains unclear. The CDR3 contains 15 residues. Trimming removed 0 bases at V and 2 bases at J, with 10 bases between. Germline V lookup: CDR1 ENHRY, CDR2 SYGVKD. The CDR3 region is CAISESQKKNYGYTF. DNA of the CDR3: TGTGCCATCAGTGAGTCACAGAAGAAGAACTATGGCTACACCTTC.

CDR3 residues: CASTLAGGPVETQYF. CDR3 in DNA: TGTGCCAGTACCCTAGCGGGAGGGCCGGTAGAGACCCAGTACTTC. This rearrangement joins TRBV19 to TRBJ2-5; TRBD2 matches at 12 bases. Trimming at V came to 7 bases and at J to 4 bases, leaving 7 bases not matched to a gene. The CDR3 extends over 15 amino acids. In germline, CDR1 is LNHDA, CDR2 SQIVND (reference sequence).

CDR3 bases: TGTGCCAGCAGTTACCGGTCGAGTGCCTACTACGAGCAGTACTTC. Translated, it gives CASSYRSSAYYEQYF. The chain has TRBV6-5 and TRBJ2-7; no clear D. Trimming took off 2 bases at V and 3 bases at J, with 14 bases between the two ends. Per germline, CDR1 MNHEY and CDR2 SVGAGI. CDR3 length: 15 residues.

This chain links TRBV5-1 with TRBJ1-3; D remains ambiguous. Trimming took 5 bases from V and 2 from J, leaving 11 bases between them. Germline V lookup: CDR1 SGHRS, CDR2 YFSETQ. CDR3 length equals 14 residues. The CDR3 region is CASRLDTAGNTIYF. The CDR3 DNA reads as TGCGCCAGCAGATTAGACACTGCTGGAAACACCATATATTTT.

The rearrangement joins TRBV6-5 to TRBJ2-7; D gene ambiguous. CDR1 is MNHEY and CDR2 is SVGAGI in the germline V gene. The CDR3 sequence is 16 residues long. Deletions cut 0 bases from V and 3 bases from J, with 15 bases between. CDR3: CASSYSSWRQGYEQYF. The CDR3 bases are TGTGCCAGCAGTTACTCGAGTTGGCGGCAAGGCTACGAGCAGTACTTC.

Comments on this clone: At one end the junction does not follow the germline gene, possibly because of a read error. CDR3 residues: CSSSRQTVRTNEKLFF. CDR3 sequence (DNA): TGTTCCAGCAGCCGACAGACAGTCAGAACTAATGAAAAACTGTTTTTT. This chain links TRBV7-9 with TRBJ1-4; a possible D gene is TRBD1 (5 bases). The CDR3 has 16 residues. The germline V gene has CDR1 SEHNR and CDR2 FQNEAQ (reference sequence).

The gene calls are TRBV18 and TRBJ2-7, with D uncertain. Deletions cut 2 bases from V and 1 base from J, with 12 bases between. The CDR3 sequence is 15 residues long. Germline assignment: CDR1 KGHSH and CDR2 LQKENI. This CDR3 is CASSPATVTSYEQYF. In DNA form, the CDR3 reads TGTGCCAGCTCACCAGCAACAGTAACATCCTACGAGCAGTACTTC.

This clone was seen a single time. The chain carries TRBV28 and TRBJ2-5, with D unresolved. V gave up 1 base and J gave up 2 bases, with 8 bases separating them. CDR3 length equals 14 residues. The germline V gene has CDR1 MDHEN and CDR2 SYDVKM. Here the CDR3 reads CASSLSLLQETQYF. Written as DNA, the CDR3 is TGTGCCAGCAGTTTATCCTTACTTCAAGAGACCCAGTACTTC.

This clone was detected only a few times. The chain has TRBV5-4 and TRBJ1-1; TRBD1 agrees at 7 bases. With 4 bases clipped from V and 7 bases from J, the junction kept 4 bases outside the gene matches. The CDR3 length is 12 residues. Germline loops: CDR1 SGHNT, CDR2 YYREEE (reference sequence). DNA of the CDR3: TGTGCCAGCAGCCTACAGGGGATTGAAGCTTTCTTT. Protein sequence: CASSLQGIEAFF.

The chain uses TRBV29-1 and TRBJ2-5; 10 bases agree with TRBD1. CDR3 length: 15 amino acids. The junction had 9 bases not matched to a gene; V was cut back by 6 bases and J by 2 bases. CDR1 SQVTM and CDR2 ANQGSEA come from the germline V gene. CDR3: CSVRRDRGGQETQYF. The DNA of the CDR3 is TGCAGCGTGCGGAGGGACAGGGGAGGTCAAGAGACCCAGTACTTC. Together with reference TRBV29-1 and TRBJ2-5, the CDR3 gives the full variable domain: SAVISQKPSRDICQRGTSLTIQCQVDSQVTMMFWYRQQPGQSLTLIATANQGSEATYESGFVIDKFPISRPNLTFSTLTVSNMSPEDSSIYLCSVRRDRGGQETQYFGPGTRLLVL.